The 9 T cell receptor beta chains in this list originate from one sample, sequenced in a study of T cells in pancreatic ductal adenocarcinoma. Selected pancreatic ductal adenocarcinoma patients had undergone surgery without neoadjuvant therapy. Assay: immunoSEQ multiplex PCR; the TCRdb copy retains only in-frame clones and omits some. The sample consists of around 9,000 clones, roughly nine tenths of them appearing once. Sequences were obtained from PBMCs. These receptors originate from a human donor with pancreatic ductal adenocarcinoma.

The gene calls are TRBV5-4 and TRBJ1-4, with 11 bases that match TRBD1. The CDR3 sequence is 15 residues long. V gave up 0 bases and J gave up 6 bases; unmatched junction bases: 1. The V gene's germline CDR1 is SGHNT and CDR2 YYREEE (reference sequence). The CDR3 coding sequence is TGTGCCAGCAGCTTGGCGGGACAGGGGGATGAAAAACTGTTTTTT. Translated: CASSLAGQGDEKLFF.

The DNA of the CDR3 is TGTGCCAGCTCCTCCGTGAGCGGGGCCCCTGAGCAGTTCTTC. Its protein product is CASSSVSGAPEQFF. The chain carries TRBV11-1 and TRBJ2-1, with 7 nucleotides matching TRBD2. Looked up from germline, CDR1 is SGHAT and CDR2 is FQDESV (reference sequence). V shed 8 bases, J shed 9 bases, and the junction held 13 bases outside the gene matches. The CDR3 is 14 residues long.

The DNA of the CDR3 is TGTGCCAGCAGCGTGACTAGCGGGAGGGATACAGATACGCAGTATTTT. Translation: CASSVTSGRDTDTQYF. The chain couples TRBV9 to TRBJ2-3, with TRBD2 matching over 14 bases. The V gene end was trimmed by 2 bases and the J gene end by 3 bases; junction bases not matched to a gene: 2. Germline loops: CDR1 SGDLS, CDR2 YYNGEE. This CDR3 region has 16 residues.

V and J are TRBV19 and TRBJ1-2; 8 bases agree with TRBD1. The CDR3 loop spans 12 amino acids. Germline V gives CDR1 LNHDA, CDR2 SQIVND (reference sequence). The trim removed 5 bases at V and 8 bases at J, leaving 4 bases unmatched. The CDR3 DNA is TGTGCCAGTAGTCAGGGGGCTCGGGGCTACACCTTC. Translated: CASSQGARGYTF.

The chain combines TRBV15 with TRBJ2-3; TRBD2 matches 12 bases. The CDR3 spans 18 residues. V lost 0 bases, J lost 6 bases, and 10 bases stayed unmatched. CDR1 is LNHNV, CDR2 YYDKDF, per germline (reference sequence). CDR3 loop: CATSRDLGLAGGQDTQYF. The CDR3 DNA sequence: TGTGCCACCAGCAGAGACCTAGGCCTAGCGGGGGGGCAGGATACGCAGTATTTT.

The V gene is TRBV7-3, the J gene TRBJ1-2; D perhaps matches TRBD1 (6 bases). This CDR3 is 13 amino acids long. The V gene lost 5 bases and the J gene lost 8 bases, with 15 bases spanning the gap. Germline V gene data show CDR1 as SGHTA and CDR2 as FQGTGA. CDR3 amino acids: CASSPHRDGGYTF. DNA of the CDR3: TGTGCCAGCAGCCCTCACAGGGACGGCGGCTACACCTTC. Variable domain in full (rest from reference TRBV7-3 and TRBJ1-2): GAGVSQTPSNKVTEKGKYVELRCDPISGHTALYWYRQSLGQGPEFLIYFQGTGAADDSGLPNDRFFAVRPEGSVSTLKIQRTERGDSAVYLCASSPHRDGGYTFGSGTRLTVV.

The gene calls are TRBV7-2 and TRBJ1-2; D gene ambiguous. Germline CDR1 reads SGHTA; CDR2 reads FQGNSA. Trimming took off 1 base at V and 8 bases at J, with 11 bases between the two ends. The CDR3 covers 13 residues. The DNA for the CDR3 is TGTGCCAGCAGCTTAGGGGCCGTTTACGGCTACACCTTC. This sequence encodes CASSLGAVYGYTF.

This chain joins TRBV5-5 and TRBJ1-1; TRBD1 is a possible D gene (6 bases). Trimming took 4 bases from V and 1 from J, leaving 11 bases between them. Germline loops: CDR1 SGHKS, CDR2 YYEKEE (reference sequence). The CDR3 contains 14 residues. CDR3 nucleotide sequence: TGTGCCAGCAGCGGGACAAACAGGAACACTGAAGCTTTCTTT. Amino acid sequence: CASSGTNRNTEAFF.

The CDR3 sequence: CAWSAGGPETQYF. The CDR3 bases are TGTGCCTGGAGTGCGGGAGGGCCGGAGACCCAGTACTTC. V gene TRBV30 combines with J gene TRBJ2-5; 8 positions match TRBD2. Unmatched junction bases numbered 3, after V lost 1 base and J lost 5 bases. The CDR3 totals 13 residues. Germline V gene data show CDR1 as GTSNPN and CDR2 as SVGIG (reference sequence). The full variable domain, its missing parts supplied by reference TRBV30 and TRBJ2-5, is SQTIHQWPATLVQPVGSPLSLECTVEGTSNPNLYWYRQAAGRGLQLLFYSVGIGQISSEVPQNLSASRPQDRQFILSSKKLLLSDSGFYLCAWSAGGPETQYFGPGTRLLVL.